These T cell receptor beta chains were read from a single sample in a study of T cell responses to AZD1222 COVID-19 vaccine. Method: immunoSEQ multiplex PCR; TCRdb's copy keeps in-frame clones and lacks some. The sample gives about 45,000 clones, 70% to 90% of which show up once; 1% to 1.3% is in the top ten. The sequencing used peripheral blood, collected 28 days after the second AZD1222 dose. These receptor sequences come from an adult who received the AZD1222 COVID-19 vaccine. Each CDR3 is given with its conserved first and last residue. Fields, in order: clone size, D gene, J gene, V gene, CDR3 DNA, CDR3 protein. D genes are given only for firm matches. For some rows the clone size is stated as once, few or many, or as a class when expanded; others skip it.

abundance: -; d_gene: TRBD2; j_gene: TRBJ2-3; v_gene: TRBV29-1; CDR3nt: TGCAGCGTTGAGGGACTAGCGGGGGCTCCAGATACGCAGTATTTT; CDR3aa: CSVEGLAGAPDTQYF
abundance: -; d_gene: TRBD1; j_gene: TRBJ1-1; v_gene: TRBV4-1; CDR3nt: TGCGCCAGCACCCACGGAAGGGCTTACAGGGGGGGTGCTGAAGCTTTCTTT; CDR3aa: CASTHGRAYRGGAEAFF
abundance: few; d_gene: TRBD2; j_gene: TRBJ2-7; v_gene: TRBV5-1; CDR3nt: TGCGCCAGCAGTAAGGAGGGACTAGCGGAGTACGAGCAGTACTTC; CDR3aa: CASSKEGLAEYEQYF
abundance: -; d_gene: TRBD1; j_gene: TRBJ2-7; v_gene: TRBV5-4; CDR3nt: TGTGCCAGCAGCGTTGACAGGGCCTACGAGCAGTACTTC; CDR3aa: CASSVDRAYEQYF
abundance: -; d_gene: -; j_gene: TRBJ1-2; v_gene: TRBV7-8; CDR3nt: TGTGCCAGCAGTAGCGGGGGGGGCTATGGCTACACCTTC; CDR3aa: CASSSGGGYGYTF
abundance: -; d_gene: TRBD2; j_gene: TRBJ2-1; v_gene: TRBV7-2; CDR3nt: TGTGCCAGCAGCGCAATCGATCTAGCGGGATCTTACAATGAGCAGTTCTTC; CDR3aa: CASSAIDLAGSYNEQFF
abundance: -; d_gene: TRBD2; j_gene: TRBJ2-7; v_gene: TRBV27; CDR3nt: TGTGCCAGTAGACTAGCGGGTCCCTACGAGCAGTACTTC; CDR3aa: CASRLAGPYEQYF
abundance: -; d_gene: TRBD1; j_gene: TRBJ1-4; v_gene: TRBV30; CDR3nt: TGTGCCTGGGATTCAGGGGGCGCGAGTGAAAAACTGTTTTTT; CDR3aa: CAWDSGGASEKLFF
abundance: -; d_gene: -; j_gene: TRBJ2-5; v_gene: TRBV2; CDR3nt: TGTGCCAGCCGGATGGGGTACCAAGAGACCCAGTACTTC; CDR3aa: CASRMGYQETQYF
abundance: -; d_gene: -; j_gene: TRBJ2-7; v_gene: TRBV19; CDR3nt: TGTGCCAGTAGTATAGGTGGGCGAGCCCTCTACGAGCAGTACTTC; CDR3aa: CASSIGGRALYEQYF
abundance: -; d_gene: TRBD2; j_gene: TRBJ2-1; v_gene: TRBV12-5; CDR3nt: TGTGCTAGTGGCCCGCGACTAGCGGTAATCGTAGATGAGCAGTTCTTC; CDR3aa: CASGPRLAVIVDEQFF
abundance: -; d_gene: TRBD1; j_gene: TRBJ1-5; v_gene: TRBV6-4; CDR3nt: TGTGCCAGCGTATCGGACAGGAATCAGCCCCAGCATTTT; CDR3aa: CASVSDRNQPQHF
abundance: -; d_gene: TRBD2; j_gene: TRBJ2-5; v_gene: TRBV5-1; CDR3nt: TGCGCCAGCAGCTCTGGACTAGCGGGCCAGGCCGGGGAGACCCAGTACTTC; CDR3aa: CASSSGLAGQAGETQYF
abundance: -; d_gene: -; j_gene: TRBJ1-1; v_gene: TRBV4-1; CDR3nt: TGCGCCAGCAGCCAAGATTCAGGGGCGAACACTGAAGCTTTCTTT; CDR3aa: CASSQDSGANTEAFF
abundance: -; d_gene: -; j_gene: TRBJ2-5; v_gene: TRBV18; CDR3nt: TGTGCCAGCTCACGATGGGACCAAGAGACCCAGTACTTC; CDR3aa: CASSRWDQETQYF
abundance: once; d_gene: -; j_gene: TRBJ2-5; v_gene: TRBV6-5; CDR3nt: TGTGCCAGCAGTCAACTCGGTTCAGGGGTAGAGACCCAGTACTTC; CDR3aa: CASSQLGSGVETQYF
abundance: -; d_gene: TRBD1; j_gene: TRBJ2-7; v_gene: TRBV28; CDR3nt: TGTGCCAGCAGCAGTTTGGGACAGGGGTACTACGAGCAGTACTTC; CDR3aa: CASSSLGQGYYEQYF
abundance: -; d_gene: -; j_gene: TRBJ1-1; v_gene: TRBV29-1; CDR3nt: TGCAGCGTAGGGACCCTGTATCGGACTGAAGCTTTCTTT; CDR3aa: CSVGTLYRTEAFF
abundance: -; d_gene: -; j_gene: TRBJ1-5; v_gene: TRBV19; CDR3nt: TGTGCCAGTCAGTCGCAGGGGCAGCCCCAGCATTTT; CDR3aa: CASQSQGQPQHF
abundance: -; d_gene: -; j_gene: TRBJ1-5; v_gene: TRBV19; CDR3nt: TGTGCCAGTAGTATTTCGGTTAGCAATCAGCCCCAGCATTTT; CDR3aa: CASSISVSNQPQHF
abundance: -; d_gene: -; j_gene: TRBJ2-3; v_gene: TRBV5-1; CDR3nt: TGCGCCAGCAGCTTGGAACAGCGGATTACTAGCACAGATACGCAGTATTTT; CDR3aa: CASSLEQRITSTDTQYF
abundance: -; d_gene: TRBD2; j_gene: TRBJ2-6; v_gene: TRBV28; CDR3nt: TGTGCCAGCAGTTCCGGGACTAGCGGCTCTGGGGCCAACGTCCTGACTTTC; CDR3aa: CASSSGTSGSGANVLTF
abundance: -; d_gene: -; j_gene: TRBJ2-1; v_gene: TRBV4-1; CDR3nt: TGCGCCAGCAGCCAAGCGAGCGTGAGGGGTAATGAGCAGTTCTTC; CDR3aa: CASSQASVRGNEQFF
abundance: -; d_gene: -; j_gene: TRBJ2-7; v_gene: TRBV2; CDR3nt: TGTGCCAGCGACGCTAACAGGGATTACGAGCAGTACTTC; CDR3aa: CASDANRDYEQYF
abundance: -; d_gene: TRBD2; j_gene: TRBJ2-7; v_gene: TRBV5-1; CDR3nt: TGCGCCAGCAACCCCCCCGGGGGGGAGCAGCACTTC; CDR3aa: CASNPPGGEQHF
abundance: -; d_gene: -; j_gene: TRBJ2-3; v_gene: TRBV4-3; CDR3nt: TGCGCCAGCAGCCAAGGGGGCGAGGGCACAGATACGCAGTATTTT; CDR3aa: CASSQGGEGTDTQYF
abundance: -; d_gene: -; j_gene: TRBJ1-5; v_gene: TRBV5-1; CDR3nt: TGCGCCAGCAGCTTGGCCGGAGGTCAGCCCCAGCATTTT; CDR3aa: CASSLAGGQPQHF
abundance: -; d_gene: -; j_gene: TRBJ2-3; v_gene: TRBV9; CDR3nt: TGTGCCAGCAGCGTAGGAGGGAACACAGATACGCAGTATTTT; CDR3aa: CASSVGGNTDTQYF
abundance: once; d_gene: -; j_gene: TRBJ1-4; v_gene: TRBV5-1; CDR3nt: TGCGCCAGCAGCCCCCTCTGGGGCGCAACTAATGAAAAACTGTTTTTT; CDR3aa: CASSPLWGATNEKLFF
abundance: -; d_gene: -; j_gene: TRBJ1-2; v_gene: TRBV2; CDR3nt: TGTGCCAGCAGTGAACAGTATGGCTACACCTTC; CDR3aa: CASSEQYGYTF
abundance: few; d_gene: -; j_gene: TRBJ1-3; v_gene: TRBV29-1; CDR3nt: TGCAGCGTCGCAGCCGGAAACACCATATATTTT; CDR3aa: CSVAAGNTIYF
abundance: -; d_gene: -; j_gene: TRBJ2-5; v_gene: TRBV27; CDR3nt: TGTGCCAGCAGTTTATATTACCGAGTCAATAGTGGCGAGACCCAGTACTTC; CDR3aa: CASSLYYRVNSGETQYF
abundance: -; d_gene: TRBD2; j_gene: TRBJ2-7; v_gene: TRBV7-2; CDR3nt: TGTGCCAGCAGTCTTGGCGGTGGATTAGCGGGGGGCGAGCAGTACTTC; CDR3aa: CASSLGGGLAGGEQYF
abundance: -; d_gene: TRBD1; j_gene: TRBJ1-4; v_gene: TRBV19; CDR3nt: TGTGCCAGTAGAGGACAGGGGGCGCTTAGAACTAATGAAAAACTGTTTTTT; CDR3aa: CASRGQGALRTNEKLFF
abundance: -; d_gene: TRBD2; j_gene: TRBJ2-7; v_gene: TRBV6-5; CDR3nt: TGTGCCAGCAGTCACTTAGCGGGAGAAGGCGAGCAGTACTTC; CDR3aa: CASSHLAGEGEQYF
abundance: -; d_gene: -; j_gene: TRBJ1-5; v_gene: TRBV6-5; CDR3nt: TGTGCCAGCTGCGGAGCATTAGGGCAACAGCCCCAGCATTTT; CDR3aa: CASCGALGQQPQHF
abundance: few; d_gene: TRBD2; j_gene: TRBJ2-1; v_gene: TRBV2; CDR3nt: TGTGCCAGCAGTTTTAGCGGGGCAGGGAAGTACAATGAGCAGTTCTTC; CDR3aa: CASSFSGAGKYNEQFF
abundance: -; d_gene: -; j_gene: TRBJ1-5; v_gene: TRBV6-6; CDR3nt: TGTGCCAGCAGTTACGGGACTAAGGACCTGGGGGAGCCCCAGCATTTT; CDR3aa: CASSYGTKDLGEPQHF
abundance: -; d_gene: TRBD1; j_gene: TRBJ1-4; v_gene: TRBV18; CDR3nt: TGTGCCAGCTCACCAGACAGGGGGCGCGAAAAACTGTTTTTT; CDR3aa: CASSPDRGREKLFF
abundance: -; d_gene: -; j_gene: TRBJ1-3; v_gene: TRBV5-6; CDR3nt: TGTGCCAGCAGCTTGGGGTACTCTGGAAACACCATATATTTT; CDR3aa: CASSLGYSGNTIYF
abundance: once; d_gene: TRBD1; j_gene: TRBJ1-4; v_gene: TRBV4-1; CDR3nt: TGCGCCAGCAGCCAAGGAGGGACAGGGGAATTTTATGAAAAACTGTTTTTT; CDR3aa: CASSQGGTGEFYEKLFF
abundance: -; d_gene: TRBD2; j_gene: TRBJ2-7; v_gene: TRBV27; CDR3nt: TGTGCCAGCAGTCCCGGGACGGGGGGCGAGCAGTACTTC; CDR3aa: CASSPGTGGEQYF
abundance: -; d_gene: -; j_gene: TRBJ2-5; v_gene: TRBV6-5; CDR3nt: TGTGCCAGCGGAATTGGCTATAGGGAGACCCAGTACTTC; CDR3aa: CASGIGYRETQYF
abundance: -; d_gene: TRBD2; j_gene: TRBJ2-3; v_gene: TRBV6-5; CDR3nt: TGTGCCAGCAAAGCGGGAGTAGGCGCAGATACGCAGTATTTT; CDR3aa: CASKAGVGADTQYF
abundance: few; d_gene: -; j_gene: TRBJ1-3; v_gene: TRBV3-1/TRBV3-2; CDR3nt: TGTGCCAGCAGCCAGTTAGGAAACACCATATATTTT; CDR3aa: CASSQLGNTIYF
abundance: -; d_gene: -; j_gene: TRBJ1-1; v_gene: TRBV25-1; CDR3nt: TGTGCCAGCAGTGGGATGGGACCGATGAACACTGAAGCTTTCTTT; CDR3aa: CASSGMGPMNTEAFF
abundance: once; d_gene: TRBD2; j_gene: TRBJ2-7; v_gene: TRBV5-6; CDR3nt: TGTGCCAGCAGCCCGGGGGGACTAGCGGGAGCCTACGAGCAGTACTTC; CDR3aa: CASSPGGLAGAYEQYF
abundance: once; d_gene: TRBD1; j_gene: TRBJ1-2; v_gene: TRBV5-1; CDR3nt: TGCGCCAGCAGCTTGGGGACAGGGGCCTATGGCTACACCTTC; CDR3aa: CASSLGTGAYGYTF
abundance: -; d_gene: -; j_gene: TRBJ1-1; v_gene: TRBV6-1; CDR3nt: TGTGCCAGCAGTGAAGGTAAAGGGACGAAAGAAGAAGCTTTCTTT; CDR3aa: CASSEGKGTKEEAFF
abundance: -; d_gene: TRBD2; j_gene: TRBJ2-1; v_gene: TRBV18; CDR3nt: TGTGCCAGCTCACACCTAGGACTAGCGGGAACATACAATGAGCAGTTCTTC; CDR3aa: CASSHLGLAGTYNEQFF
abundance: -; d_gene: TRBD1; j_gene: TRBJ1-2; v_gene: TRBV7-9; CDR3nt: TGTGCCAGCAGCTTAGCCCGGACAGGGAGAACTAACTATGGCTACACCTTC; CDR3aa: CASSLARTGRTNYGYTF
abundance: -; d_gene: -; j_gene: TRBJ1-1; v_gene: TRBV10-1; CDR3nt: TGCGCCAGCAGTGAGTCAGGCTCCGCTAACACTGAAGCTTTCTTT; CDR3aa: CASSESGSANTEAFF
abundance: -; d_gene: TRBD1; j_gene: TRBJ2-7; v_gene: TRBV11-2; CDR3nt: TGTGCCAGCAGGGGGACAGGGGGCAAAAACAGGGCCTACGAGCAGTACTTC; CDR3aa: CASRGTGGKNRAYEQYF
abundance: -; d_gene: TRBD1; j_gene: TRBJ1-2; v_gene: TRBV6-6; CDR3nt: TGTGCCAGCAGTTACGGACAGGGGAACTATGGCTACACCTTC; CDR3aa: CASSYGQGNYGYTF